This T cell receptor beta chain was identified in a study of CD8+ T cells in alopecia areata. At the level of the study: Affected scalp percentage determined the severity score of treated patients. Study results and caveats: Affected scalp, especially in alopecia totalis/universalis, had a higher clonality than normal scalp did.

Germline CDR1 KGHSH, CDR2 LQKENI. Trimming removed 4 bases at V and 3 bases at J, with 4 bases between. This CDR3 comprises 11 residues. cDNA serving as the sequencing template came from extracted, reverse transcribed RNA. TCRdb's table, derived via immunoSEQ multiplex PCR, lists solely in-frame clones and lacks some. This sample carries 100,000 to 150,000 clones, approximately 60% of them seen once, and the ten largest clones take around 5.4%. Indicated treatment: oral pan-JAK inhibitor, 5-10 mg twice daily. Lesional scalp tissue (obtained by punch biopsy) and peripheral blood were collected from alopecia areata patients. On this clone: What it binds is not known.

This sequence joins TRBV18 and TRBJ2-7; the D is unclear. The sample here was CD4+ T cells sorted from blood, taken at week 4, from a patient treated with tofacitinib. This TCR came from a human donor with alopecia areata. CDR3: CASSRGYEQYF. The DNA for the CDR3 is TGTGCCAGCTCACGAGGCTACGAGCAGTACTTC.